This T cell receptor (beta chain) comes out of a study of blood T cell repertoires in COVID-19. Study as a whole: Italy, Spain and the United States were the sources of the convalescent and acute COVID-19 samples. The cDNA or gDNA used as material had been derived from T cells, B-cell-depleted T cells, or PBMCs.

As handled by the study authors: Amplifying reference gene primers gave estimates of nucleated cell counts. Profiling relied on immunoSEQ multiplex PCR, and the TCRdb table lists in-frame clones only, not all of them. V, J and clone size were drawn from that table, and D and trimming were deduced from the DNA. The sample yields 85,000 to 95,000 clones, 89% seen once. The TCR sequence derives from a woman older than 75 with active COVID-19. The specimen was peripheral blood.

The CDR3, as DNA: TGTGCCAGCAGTGAGGGACTAGCGGGTGGGAATGAGCAGTTCTTC. Its translation is CASSEGLAGGNEQFF. V gene TRBV2 combines with J gene TRBJ2-1; 12 bases are a match to TRBD2. CDR1 and CDR2 (germline): SNHLY, FYNNEI. The CDR3 runs to 15 residues. J gave up 7 bases and V 3 bases, and 4 bases lay outside the gene matches.